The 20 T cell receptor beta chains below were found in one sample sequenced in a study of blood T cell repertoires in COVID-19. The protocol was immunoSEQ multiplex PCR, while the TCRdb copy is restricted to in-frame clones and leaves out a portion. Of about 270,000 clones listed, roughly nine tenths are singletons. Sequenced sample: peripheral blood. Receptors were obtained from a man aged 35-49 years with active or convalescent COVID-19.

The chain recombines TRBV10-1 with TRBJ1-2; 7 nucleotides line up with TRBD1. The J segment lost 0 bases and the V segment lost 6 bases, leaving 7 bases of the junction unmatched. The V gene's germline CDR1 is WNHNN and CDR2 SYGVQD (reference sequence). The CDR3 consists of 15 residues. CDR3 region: CASRTGTESNYGYTF. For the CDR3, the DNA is TGCGCCAGCAGAACCGGGACAGAATCTAACTATGGCTACACCTTC.

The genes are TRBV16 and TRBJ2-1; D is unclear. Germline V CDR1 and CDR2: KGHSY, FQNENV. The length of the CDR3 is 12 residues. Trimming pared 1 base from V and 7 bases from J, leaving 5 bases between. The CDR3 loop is CASSQLLNEQFF. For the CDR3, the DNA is TGTGCCAGCAGCCAATTGTTAAATGAGCAGTTCTTC.

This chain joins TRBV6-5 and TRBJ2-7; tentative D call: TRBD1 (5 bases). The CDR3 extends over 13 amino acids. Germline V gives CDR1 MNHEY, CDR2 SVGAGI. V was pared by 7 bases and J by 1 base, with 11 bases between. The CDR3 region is CASTRRGSYEQYF. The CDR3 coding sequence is TGTGCCAGCACTCGTAGGGGTTCCTACGAGCAGTACTTC.

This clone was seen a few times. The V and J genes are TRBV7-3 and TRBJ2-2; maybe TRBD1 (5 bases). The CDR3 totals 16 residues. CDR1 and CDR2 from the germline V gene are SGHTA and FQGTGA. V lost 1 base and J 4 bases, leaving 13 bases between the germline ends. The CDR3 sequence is CASSLMAQGGTGELFF. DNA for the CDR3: TGTGCCAGCAGCTTAATGGCGCAGGGTGGCACCGGGGAGCTGTTTTTT.

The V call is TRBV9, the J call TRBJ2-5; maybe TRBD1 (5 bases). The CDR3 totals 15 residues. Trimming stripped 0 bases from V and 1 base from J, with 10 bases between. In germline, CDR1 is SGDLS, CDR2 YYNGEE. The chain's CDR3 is CASSVALGAQETQYF. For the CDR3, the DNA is TGTGCCAGCAGCGTAGCTCTAGGGGCCCAAGAGACCCAGTACTTC.

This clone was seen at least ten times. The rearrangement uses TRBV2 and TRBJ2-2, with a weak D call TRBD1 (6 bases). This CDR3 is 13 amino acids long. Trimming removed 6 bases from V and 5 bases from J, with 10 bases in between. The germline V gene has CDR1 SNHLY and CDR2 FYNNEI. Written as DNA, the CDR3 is TGTGCCAGCAGCACAGGGAGAACCGGGGAGCTGTTTTTT. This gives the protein CASSTGRTGELFF. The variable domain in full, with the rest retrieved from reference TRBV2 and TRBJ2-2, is EPEVTQTPSHQVTQMGQEVILRCVPISNHLYFYWYRQILGQKVEFLVSFYNNEISEKSEIFDDQFSVERPDGSNFTLKIRSTKLEDSAMYFCASSTGRTGELFFGEGSRLTVL.

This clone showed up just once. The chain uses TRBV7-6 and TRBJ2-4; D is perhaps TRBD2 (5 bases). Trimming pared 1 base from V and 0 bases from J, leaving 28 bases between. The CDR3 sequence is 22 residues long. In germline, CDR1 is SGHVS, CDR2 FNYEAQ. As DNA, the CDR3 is TGTGCCAGCAGCTTAGACCCCCCGGGGATCAGAACCCATTCACTAGCCAAAAACATTCAGTACTTC. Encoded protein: CASSLDPPGIRTHSLAKNIQYF.

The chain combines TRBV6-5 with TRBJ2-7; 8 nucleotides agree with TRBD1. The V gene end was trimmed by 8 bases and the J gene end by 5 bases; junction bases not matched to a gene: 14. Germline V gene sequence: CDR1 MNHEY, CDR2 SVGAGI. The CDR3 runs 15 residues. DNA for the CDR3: TGTGCCAGCTCTACGCGGCGGACAGGGAAAAACGAGCAGTACTTC. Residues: CASSTRRTGKNEQYF.

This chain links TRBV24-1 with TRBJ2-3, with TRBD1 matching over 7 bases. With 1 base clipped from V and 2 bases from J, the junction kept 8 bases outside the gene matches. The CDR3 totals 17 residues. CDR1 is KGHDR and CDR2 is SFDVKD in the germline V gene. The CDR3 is CATSDFQGVKDTDTQYF. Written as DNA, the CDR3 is TGTGCCACCAGTGATTTTCAGGGGGTGAAGGACACAGATACGCAGTATTTT.

The CDR3 region has the DNA TGTGCCAGTAGGATTAGCGGGGGTGCAGATACGCAGTATTTT. Its translation: CASRISGGADTQYF. V is TRBV19 and J is TRBJ2-3; the match to TRBD2 covers 9 bases. The CDR3 consists of 14 residues. Germline CDR1 reads LNHDA; CDR2 reads SQIVND (reference sequence). Trimming removed 6 bases from V and 4 bases from J; junction bases left unmatched: 5.

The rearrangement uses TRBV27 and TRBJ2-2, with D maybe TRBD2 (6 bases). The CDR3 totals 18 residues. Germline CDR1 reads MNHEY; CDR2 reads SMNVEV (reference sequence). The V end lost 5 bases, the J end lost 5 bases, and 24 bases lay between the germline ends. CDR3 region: CASSPWRVGGTLTGELFF. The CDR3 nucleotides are TGTGCCAGCAGTCCATGGCGGGTGGGGGGAACTCTGACCGGGGAGCTGTTTTTT.

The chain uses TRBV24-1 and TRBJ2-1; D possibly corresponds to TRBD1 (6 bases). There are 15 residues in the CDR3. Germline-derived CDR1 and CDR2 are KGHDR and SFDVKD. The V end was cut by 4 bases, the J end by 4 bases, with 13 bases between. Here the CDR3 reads CATSDPPTGYNEQFF. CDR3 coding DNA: TGTGCCACCAGTGACCCACCGACAGGTTACAATGAGCAGTTCTTC.

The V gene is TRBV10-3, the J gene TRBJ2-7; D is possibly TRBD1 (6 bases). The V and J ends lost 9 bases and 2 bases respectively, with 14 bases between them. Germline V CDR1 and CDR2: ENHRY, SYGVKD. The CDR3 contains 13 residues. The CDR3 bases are TGTGCCATTCGGGCAGGGGAGCCCTACGAGCAGTACTTC. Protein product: CAIRAGEPYEQYF.

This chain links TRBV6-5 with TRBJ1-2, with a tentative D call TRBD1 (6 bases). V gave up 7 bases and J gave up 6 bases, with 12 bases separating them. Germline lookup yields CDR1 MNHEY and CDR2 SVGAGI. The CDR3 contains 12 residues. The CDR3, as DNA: TGTGCCAGCACCCAAGGGGGTAATGGCTACACCTTC. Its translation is CASTQGGNGYTF.

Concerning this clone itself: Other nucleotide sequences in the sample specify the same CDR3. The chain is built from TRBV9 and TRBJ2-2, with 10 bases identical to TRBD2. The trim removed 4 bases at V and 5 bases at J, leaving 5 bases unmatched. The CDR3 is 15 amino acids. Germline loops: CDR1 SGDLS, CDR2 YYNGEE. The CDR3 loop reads CASSTRTSGTGELFF. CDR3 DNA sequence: TGTGCCAGCAGCACCCGGACTAGCGGTACCGGGGAGCTGTTTTTT. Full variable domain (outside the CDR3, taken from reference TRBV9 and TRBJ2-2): DSGVTQTPKHLITATGQRVTLRCSPRSGDLSVYWYQQSLDQGLQFLIQYYNGEERAKGNILERFSAQQFPDLHSELNLSSLELGDSALYFCASSTRTSGTGELFFGEGSRLTVL.

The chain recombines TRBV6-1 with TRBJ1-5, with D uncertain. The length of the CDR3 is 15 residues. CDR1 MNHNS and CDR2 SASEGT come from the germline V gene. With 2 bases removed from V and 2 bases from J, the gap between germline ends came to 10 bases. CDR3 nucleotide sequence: TGTGCCAGCAGTGAACGAACGGCGGGCAATCAGCCCCAGCATTTT. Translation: CASSERTAGNQPQHF.

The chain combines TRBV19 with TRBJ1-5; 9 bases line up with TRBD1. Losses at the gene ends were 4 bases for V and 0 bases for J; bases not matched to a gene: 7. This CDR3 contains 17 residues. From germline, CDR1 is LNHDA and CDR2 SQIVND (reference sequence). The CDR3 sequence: CASSTRDRANSNQPQHF. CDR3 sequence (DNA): TGTGCCAGTAGTACCCGGGACAGGGCTAATAGCAATCAGCCCCAGCATTTT. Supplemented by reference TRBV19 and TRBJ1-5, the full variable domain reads DGGITQSPKYLFRKEGQNVTLSCEQNLNHDAMYWYRQDPGQGLRLIYYSQIVNDFQKGDIAEGYSVSREKKESFPLTVTSAQKNPTAFYLCASSTRDRANSNQPQHFGDGTRLSIL.

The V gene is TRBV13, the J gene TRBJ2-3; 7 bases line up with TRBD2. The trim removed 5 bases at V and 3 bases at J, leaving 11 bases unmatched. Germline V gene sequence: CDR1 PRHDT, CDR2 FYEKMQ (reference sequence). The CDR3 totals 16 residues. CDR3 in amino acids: CASSGQTSYVTDTQYF. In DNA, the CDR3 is TGTGCCAGCAGCGGTCAGACTAGCTACGTAACAGATACGCAGTATTTT.

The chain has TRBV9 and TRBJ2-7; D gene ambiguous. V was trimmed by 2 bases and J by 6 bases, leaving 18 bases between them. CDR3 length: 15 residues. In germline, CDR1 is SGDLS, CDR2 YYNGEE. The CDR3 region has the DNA TGTGCCAGCAGCGTCGGCGGCACCCAGTCCCGCGAGCAGTACTTC. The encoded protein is CASSVGGTQSREQYF.

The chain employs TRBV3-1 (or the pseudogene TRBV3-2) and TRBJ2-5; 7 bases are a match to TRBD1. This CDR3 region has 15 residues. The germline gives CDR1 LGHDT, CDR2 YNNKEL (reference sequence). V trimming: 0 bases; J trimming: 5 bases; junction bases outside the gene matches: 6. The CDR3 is CASSQDYGTAETQYF. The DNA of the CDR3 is TGTGCCAGCAGCCAAGATTATGGGACAGCGGAGACCCAGTACTTC.